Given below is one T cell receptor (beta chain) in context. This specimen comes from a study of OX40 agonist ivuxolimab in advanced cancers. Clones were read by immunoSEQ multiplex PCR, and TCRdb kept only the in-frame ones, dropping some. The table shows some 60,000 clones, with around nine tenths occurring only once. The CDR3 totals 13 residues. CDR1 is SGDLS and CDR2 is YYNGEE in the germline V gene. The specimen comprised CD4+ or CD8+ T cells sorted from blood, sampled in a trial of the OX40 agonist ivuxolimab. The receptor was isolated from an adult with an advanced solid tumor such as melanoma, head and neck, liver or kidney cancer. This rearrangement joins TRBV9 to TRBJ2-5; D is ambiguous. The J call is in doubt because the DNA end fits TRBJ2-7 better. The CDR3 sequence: CASSVSSSYEQYF. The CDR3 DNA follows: TGTGCCAGCAGCGTTTCCTCCTCCTACGAGCAGTACTTC.